Here is one T cell receptor (beta chain) with its context. What antigen it recognizes has not been identified. No qualities accompany the bases; no much larger clone lies one base away. The sample belongs to a study of blood T cell repertoires in COVID-19 (TCRdb year 2020). At the level of the whole study: Samples covering the acute and convalescent phases of COVID-19 were provided by collaborators in the United States, Italy and Spain. The material from the prospective study consisted of cDNA or gDNA derived from T cells, B-cell-depleted T cells, or PBMCs. Subjects who had been exposed to COVID-19, were actively infected with it, or had recovered from it provided the deeply sampled blood TCRbeta repertoires that made up the dataset. The repertoires were released in a freely available public database meant as a resource for research on the immune response to SARS-CoV-2. Samples came from the ongoing ImmuneRACE study (first 160 participants) plus 1,254 subjects from 6 global collaborators. The sample metadata nearly always contained a de-identified subject ID, COVID-19 status, age in years and sex. Where HLA class I and class II types were available, the types were taken from metadata supplied by the sample provider, not from assay-based typing. Broad study findings and their caveats: Clinical and demographic metadata were provided uncurated, with the amount varying by source and participant.

CDR1 is given as SEHNR and CDR2 as FQNEAQ, both from the germline V gene (reference sequence). The CDR3 covers 14 residues, taking in both the cysteine and the phenylalanine. The read is trimmed to its CDR3 DNA, 42 bases read in frame from base 1. Trimmed from V: 4 bases; trimmed from J: 2 bases; junction bases lacking a gene match: 3. The immunoSEQ Assay, a bias-controlled multiplex PCR, was used to amplify TCRbeta CDR3 regions from genomic DNA. As for the original processing: Within the assay, amplification of reference gene primers was used to estimate how many nucleated cells each sample contained. To quantify the absolute abundance of each unique TCRbeta CDR3 rearrangement, sequence reads were collapsed and filtered. For each sample, productive Simpson clonality was calculated by taking the square root of Simpson's diversity index across productive rearrangements. This is the immuneACCESS table as TCRdb keeps it, with only in-frame sequences that have V and J called. A part of the clones is gone; compared with another copy, unresolved V genes explain less than half, and the rest is unexplained. V and J calls and clone size are those listed in that table; D and trimming were worked out from the DNA. The sample records fewer than 300,000 clones, 80% to 90% of which are singletons. The ten largest clones take up roughly 12% of the sample.

One collaborating source in Seattle enrolled patients during active infection and followed them longitudinally through the course of disease. Collaborating institutions collected whole blood in K2EDTA tubes following their own protocols. Collaborator samples were shipped for TCRbeta analysis as frozen whole blood, isolated PBMCs, or DNA extracted from either sample type. Rearrangement joined TRBV7-9 to TRBJ1-2; 8 middle bases align to TRBD1. The origin of this receptor is a woman aged 30 to 39 with COVID-19, enrolled during active disease. Sequenced input: peripheral blood. The CDR3 region has the sequence CASSSGQVNYGYTF. The nucleotides are TGTGCCAGCAGCTCGGGACAGGTGAACTATGGCTACACCTTC.